The 7 T cell receptor beta chains below come from one sample, sequenced in a study of cytomegalovirus exposure and HLA in healthy donors. The primer mix had 60 Vbeta and 13 Jbeta primers. Libraries were prepared by immunoSEQ multiplex PCR; TCRdb keeps only in-frame clonotypes and omits some of them. This table has about 160,000 clones, 82% appearing once. Input material: PBMCs. These receptors all stem from a man aged 50-59 years in good health and CMV-seropositive.

The J gene is TRBJ1-2, the V gene TRBV9; no clear D gene. Per the germline V gene, CDR1 is SGDLS and CDR2 is YYNGEE. V was cut by 4 bases and J by 4 bases, with 17 bases left in between. The CDR3 consists of 15 residues. DNA for the CDR3: TGTGCCAGCAGCTTCGGAGGCGGAGAGACCTATGGCTACACCTTC. Protein sequence: CASSFGGGETYGYTF.

This rearrangement joins TRBV14 to TRBJ2-5; 7 nucleotides agree with TRBD2. Looked up from germline, CDR1 is SGHDN and CDR2 is FVKESK. This CDR3 spans 14 amino acids. V lost 5 bases to trimming and J lost 2 bases; unmatched junction nucleotides: 5. As DNA, the CDR3 is TGTGCCAGCAGCGTTCGGGACTATCAAGAGACCCAGTACTTC. It yields the protein CASSVRDYQETQYF. The entire variable domain, with the rest obtained from reference TRBV14 and TRBJ2-5, is as follows: EAGVTQFPSHSVIEKGQTVTLRCDPISGHDNLYWYRRVMGKEIKFLLHFVKESKQDESGMPNNRFLAERTGGTYSTLKVQPAELEDSGVYFCASSVRDYQETQYFGPGTRLLVL.

The V and J genes are TRBV19 and TRBJ2-5, with 10 positions matching TRBD2. The end of the DNA fits TRBJ2-7 better, so the J call may be wrong. CDR3 length: 15 amino acids. Germline lookup yields CDR1 LNHDA and CDR2 SQIVND (reference sequence). The DNA of the CDR3 is TGTGCCAGTAGTATAGTACTAGCGGGATCCTACGAGCAGTACTTC. It is translated as CASSIVLAGSYEQYF.

V usage is TRBV10-3 and J usage is TRBJ2-2, with TRBD2 matching over 8 bases. The V gene's germline CDR1 is ENHRY and CDR2 SYGVKD. After removal of 3 bases from V and 1 base from J, the junction contained 1 base not matched to a gene. The CDR3 covers 15 residues. The CDR3 nucleotides are TGTGCCATCAGTGACACTAGCGGGAACACCGGGGAGCTGTTTTTT. Residues: CAISDTSGNTGELFF.

The count of this clone is one. The V gene is TRBV7-6, the J gene TRBJ1-2, with 7 bases identical to TRBD1. From germline, CDR1 is SGHVS and CDR2 FNYEAQ. Germline trimming cut 5 bases from V and 2 bases from J; bases unmatched to any gene: 14. The CDR3 consists of 17 residues. In nucleotides, the CDR3 is TGTGCCAGCAGCCCTTATATCGATCTGGGACAGAACTATGGCTACACCTTC. This gives the protein CASSPYIDLGQNYGYTF.

V and J are TRBV5-1 and TRBJ2-3, with a weak D call TRBD1 (6 bases). Trimming took off 4 bases at V and 2 bases at J, with 14 bases between the two ends. CDR1 is SGHRS, CDR2 YFSETQ, per germline. CDR3 length equals 15 residues. The CDR3 DNA sequence: TGCGCCAGCAGCCCTAGACAGGCCAACACAGATACGCAGTATTTT. It codes for CASSPRQANTDTQYF. The full variable domain, rest sourced from reference TRBV5-1 and TRBJ2-3, is KAGVTQTPRYLIKTRGQQVTLSCSPISGHRSVSWYQQTPGQGLQFLFEYFSETQRNKGNFPGRFSGRQFSNSRSEMNVSTLELGDSALYLCASSPRQANTDTQYFGPGTRLTVL.

V and J are TRBV7-2 and TRBJ2-5; 7 positions agree with TRBD2. V lost 6 bases, J lost 7 bases, and 5 bases stayed unmatched. This CDR3 has 12 residues. CDR1 and CDR2 from the germline V gene are SGHTA and FQGNSA. The CDR3 coding sequence is TGTGCCAGCAGGGCCGGCGGGGGGACCCAGTACTTC. Encoded protein: CASRAGGGTQYF.